These 20 T cell receptor beta chains were sequenced from one sample in a study of blood T cell repertoires in COVID-19. The data were produced by immunoSEQ multiplex PCR, yet TCRdb's version contains in-frame clones alone and is incomplete. The table has about 94,000 clones, roughly 80% seen once. The material sequenced was peripheral blood. The receptors come from a human donor in a cohort sampled during active COVID-19.

The chain employs TRBV5-1 and TRBJ2-2, with TRBD2 as a possible D gene (6 bases). There are 15 residues in the CDR3. Germline V gene data show CDR1 as SGHRS and CDR2 as YFSETQ. Between the trimmed V and J ends, which lost 5 bases and 2 bases, there was a span of 13 bases. The CDR3 DNA reads as TGCGCCAGCAGGGAGGGGAGTGGTAACACCGGGGAGCTGTTTTTT. It codes for CASREGSGNTGELFF.

The chain joins TRBV11-2 to TRBJ1-4, with D hard to call. V was pared by 1 base and J by 14 bases, with 14 bases between. Germline CDR1 is SGHAT and CDR2 is FQNNGV. The CDR3 runs 13 residues. The CDR3 bases are TGTGCCAGCAGCTTAGGTCGGGGTGCAAAGCTGTTTTTT. It codes for CASSLGRGAKLFF.

CDR3 DNA sequence: TGTGCCAGCTTTAACAGGCCCTATGGCTACACCTTC. Amino acids: CASFNRPYGYTF. V is TRBV28 and J is TRBJ1-2, with D maybe TRBD1 (5 bases). V was shortened by 8 bases and J by 4 bases, with 11 bases between the two germline ends. CDR1 and CDR2 (germline): MDHEN, SYDVKM. CDR3 size: 12 residues.

The chain couples TRBV10-1 to TRBJ2-7, with 8 bases that match TRBD1. Germline CDR1 WNHNN, CDR2 SYGVQD (reference sequence). Trimming cost V 2 bases and J 7 bases; bases outside gene matches: 10. This CDR3 region has 15 residues. The CDR3 reads CASSEPTGGVFEQYF. As DNA, the CDR3 is TGCGCCAGCAGTGAGCCCACAGGGGGAGTCTTTGAGCAGTACTTC.

The chain is built from TRBV6-2 or TRBV6-3 and TRBJ1-5; no clear D gene. V lost 4 bases and J lost 6, with 4 bases in between. Germline loops: CDR1 MNHEY, CDR2 SVGEGT. This CDR3 has 11 amino acids. Here the CDR3 reads CASSSGQPQHF. CDR3 DNA: TGTGCCAGCAGTTCGGGTCAGCCCCAGCATTTT.

The V gene is TRBV3-1 (or the pseudogene TRBV3-2), the J gene TRBJ2-7; possibly TRBD2 for D (6 bases). This CDR3 is built from 14 residues. The ends were cut back, 1 base at V and 2 bases at J, with 9 bases in the middle. Germline assignment: CDR1 LGHDT and CDR2 YNNKEL (reference sequence). In DNA form, the CDR3 reads TGTGCCAGCAGCCAAGGGGGCGGGGCCTACGAGCAGTACTTC. Translation gives CASSQGGGAYEQYF.

The chain is built from TRBV28 and TRBJ2-5; 11 bases match TRBD1. Looked up from germline, CDR1 is MDHEN and CDR2 is SYDVKM. The V segment lost 5 bases and the J segment 1 base; nucleotides outside the gene matches: 6. This CDR3 spans 16 amino acids. The CDR3 nucleotides read TGTGCCAGCAGTCGGCGGGACAGGGGGATCCAAGAGACCCAGTACTTC. It translates to CASSRRDRGIQETQYF.

This clone has more than one count but fewer than ten. J is TRBJ2-3 and V is TRBV10-3; 8 bases agree with TRBD2. Germline V gives CDR1 ENHRY, CDR2 SYGVKD. Unmatched junction bases numbered 15, after V lost 10 bases and J lost 9 bases. The CDR3 contains 14 residues. This CDR3 reads CATAGQREFDTQYF. As DNA, the CDR3 is TGTGCCACCGCAGGGCAGCGGGAGTTTGACACGCAGTATTTT.

This rearrangement joins TRBV3-1 (or the pseudogene TRBV3-2) to TRBJ1-2; D unresolved. Germline lookup yields CDR1 LGHDT and CDR2 YNNKEL (reference sequence). Trimming left V 0 bases short and J 4 bases short, with 9 bases between. This CDR3 has 14 residues. CDR3 nucleotides: TGTGCCAGCAGCCAAGATATGAGGTCCTATGGCTACACCTTC. It specifies CASSQDMRSYGYTF.

The V call is TRBV12-1, the J call TRBJ2-5; the table's D call, TRBD2, was not checked against the DNA. TRBV12-1 counts as a pseudogene. The CDR3 has 11 residues. The CDR3 bases are TGTGCCAGCAGCCCTCAAGAGACCCAGTACTTC. It yields the protein CASSPQETQYF.

This sequence joins TRBV6-5 and TRBJ2-7, with 7 bases matching TRBD1. The V and J ends lost 6 bases and 1 base, in that order; junction bases with no gene match: 9. Germline assignment: CDR1 MNHEY and CDR2 SVGAGI. The CDR3 length is 15 residues. For the CDR3, the DNA is TGTGCCAGCAGGACAGGGATGTCTTTTTCCTACGAGCAGTACTTC. Amino acids: CASRTGMSFSYEQYF.

This chain's CDR3 is CAISGSLSGRAGTDTQYF. CDR3 DNA: TGTGCCATCAGTGGTTCCCTTAGCGGGAGGGCCGGGACAGATACGCAGTATTTT. V and J are TRBV10-3 and TRBJ2-3; 11 positions match TRBD2. This CDR3 region has 18 residues. Germline-derived CDR1 and CDR2 are ENHRY and SYGVKD. V lost 4 bases to trimming and J lost 3 bases; unmatched junction nucleotides: 12.

V gene TRBV19 combines with J gene TRBJ2-2, with 8 bases identical to TRBD2. Germline trimming cut 5 bases from V and 4 bases from J; bases unmatched to any gene: 9. This CDR3 is 16 amino acids long. Germline CDR1 is LNHDA and CDR2 is SQIVND (reference sequence). The CDR3 reads CASSVSGSVVTGELFF. DNA for the CDR3: TGTGCCAGTAGTGTAAGCGGGAGTGTTGTCACCGGGGAGCTGTTTTTT.

The rearrangement joins TRBV30 to TRBJ2-6; D unclear. The V end was cut by 2 bases, the J end by 4 bases, with 6 bases between. This CDR3 is built from 13 residues. Germline CDR1 and CDR2: GTSNPN and SVGIG (reference sequence). This chain's CDR3 is CAWSPGGANVLTF. The CDR3 DNA reads as TGTGCCTGGAGTCCCGGGGGGGCCAACGTCCTGACTTTC.

The chain recombines TRBV28 with TRBJ2-7; D unresolved. This CDR3 has 14 amino acids. Per germline, CDR1 MDHEN and CDR2 SYDVKM. Trimming took off 5 bases at V and 4 bases at J, with 15 bases between the two ends. CDR3 bases: TGTGCCAGCAGTCCACTCAGTGGCAGGTACGAGCAGTACTTC. This gives the protein CASSPLSGRYEQYF.

This clone occurred a few times. The V call is TRBV30, the J call TRBJ1-2; D remains ambiguous. Germline V gene data show CDR1 as GTSNPN and CDR2 as SVGIG (reference sequence). This CDR3 contains 13 residues. V gave up 2 bases and J gave up 4 bases, with 11 bases separating them. This CDR3 reads CAWSRLGRYGYTF. The DNA for the CDR3 is TGTGCCTGGAGTCGTTTGGGCCGCTATGGCTACACCTTC.

The rearrangement uses TRBV27 and TRBJ2-7; TRBD1 might be the D (6 bases). Trimming took 1 base from V and 3 from J, leaving 10 bases between them. CDR3 length: 14 residues. The germline V gene encodes CDR1 MNHEY and CDR2 SMNVEV (reference sequence). The DNA of the CDR3 is TGTGCCAGCAGTTTATTTGGACAGTACTACGAGCAGTACTTC. This gives the protein CASSLFGQYYEQYF.

V and J are TRBV15 and TRBJ1-2, with a tentative D call TRBD1 (5 bases). CDR3 length: 15 residues. Trimming took off 0 bases at V and 0 bases at J, with 8 bases between the two ends. CDR1 is LNHNV, CDR2 YYDKDF, per germline (reference sequence). The CDR3 protein is CATSREVRANYGYTF. Here the CDR3 DNA reads TGTGCCACCAGCAGAGAAGTCAGGGCTAACTATGGCTACACCTTC.

This chain uses TRBV6-5 with TRBJ1-6; the D is unclear. The germline V and J ends were trimmed by 2 bases and 7 bases, with 12 bases remaining between them. CDR1 is MNHEY and CDR2 is SVGAGI in the germline V gene. This CDR3 is 15 amino acids long. The CDR3: CASSYSGESNSPLHF. In DNA form, the CDR3 reads TGTGCCAGCAGTTACAGCGGGGAATCCAATTCACCCCTCCACTTT.

V and J are TRBV20-1 and TRBJ1-4; possible D gene TRBD1, 5 bases. The CDR3 has 14 amino acids. Between the trimmed V and J ends, which lost 3 bases and 0 bases, there was a span of 8 bases. Germline-derived CDR1 and CDR2 are DFQATT and SNEGSKA (reference sequence). The CDR3 DNA follows: TGCAGTGCTAGTCGGGGGGCAACTAATGAAAAACTGTTTTTT. As protein: CSASRGATNEKLFF.